This T cell receptor (beta chain) derives from a study of CD8 T cells in ankylosing spondylitis. This CDR3 has 14 residues. V shed 6 bases and J 3 bases; nucleotides not matched to a gene: 5. CDR1 and CDR2 from the germline V gene are SGHTS and YDEGEE. Whole-study findings and limits: Clones linked with disease were CD8+ and fairly uncommon in the peripheral blood. Earlier literature documents some of the motif variants in reactive arthritis synovial fluid and blood. Characteristic of ankylosing spondylitis blood, it appeared, was a TCR beta motif comprising about eight highly homologous variants.

Making use of molecular barcodes, quantitative 5'-RACE generated TCR beta libraries. MiXCR, applied by TCRdb to the 5' RACE reads, yields one record per CDR3 protein. Among fewer than 500,000 distinct CDR3 sequences listed, approximately 20% were seen once. On this clonotype itself: The target antigen is unknown.

The chain links TRBV5-8 to TRBJ1-5, with 8 bases identical to TRBD1. Sequenced material: blood, either unsorted or a sorted T cell fraction (not recorded which). The clonotype was recovered from a male donor with ankylosing spondylitis. The CDR3 is CASMDRAYNQPQHF. The CDR3 DNA is TGTGCCAGCATGGACAGGGCTTACAATCAGCCCCAGCATTTT.